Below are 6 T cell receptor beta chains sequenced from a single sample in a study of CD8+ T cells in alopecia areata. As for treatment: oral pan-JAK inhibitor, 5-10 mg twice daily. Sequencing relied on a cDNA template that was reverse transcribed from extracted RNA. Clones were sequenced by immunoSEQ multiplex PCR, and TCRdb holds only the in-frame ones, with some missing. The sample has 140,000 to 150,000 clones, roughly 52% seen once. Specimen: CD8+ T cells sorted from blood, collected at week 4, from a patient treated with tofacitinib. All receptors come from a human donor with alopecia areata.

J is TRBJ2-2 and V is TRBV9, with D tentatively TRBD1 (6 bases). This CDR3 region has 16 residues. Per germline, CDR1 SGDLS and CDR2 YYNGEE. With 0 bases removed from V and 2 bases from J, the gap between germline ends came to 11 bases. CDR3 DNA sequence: TGTGCCAGCAGCGTAGCTGGGGGACACAACACCGGGGAGCTGTTTTTT. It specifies CASSVAGGHNTGELFF.

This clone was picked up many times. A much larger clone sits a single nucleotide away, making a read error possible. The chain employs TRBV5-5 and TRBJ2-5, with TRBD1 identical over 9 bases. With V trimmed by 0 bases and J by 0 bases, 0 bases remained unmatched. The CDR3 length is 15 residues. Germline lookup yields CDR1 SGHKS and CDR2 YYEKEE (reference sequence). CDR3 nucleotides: TGTGCCAGCAGCTTGGGGACAGGGGACCAAGAGACCCAGTACTTC. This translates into CASSLGTGDQETQYF.

This CDR3 reads CASSLDGGREQYF. CDR3 nucleotide sequence: TGTGCCAGCAGCTTAGATGGAGGGCGGGAGCAGTACTTC. The J gene is TRBJ2-7, the V gene TRBV13; tentatively, D is TRBD2 (6 bases). Germline V gene lookup returns CDR1 PRHDT and CDR2 FYEKMQ (reference sequence). The CDR3 loop spans 13 amino acids. The V gene lost 1 base and the J gene lost 7 bases, with 11 bases spanning the gap.

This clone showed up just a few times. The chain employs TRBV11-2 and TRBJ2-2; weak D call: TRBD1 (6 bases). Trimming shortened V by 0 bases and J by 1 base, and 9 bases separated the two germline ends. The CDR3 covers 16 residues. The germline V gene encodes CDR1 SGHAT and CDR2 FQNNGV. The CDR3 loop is CASSLDWDKNTGELFF. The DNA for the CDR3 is TGTGCCAGCAGCTTAGATTGGGACAAGAACACCGGGGAGCTGTTTTTT.

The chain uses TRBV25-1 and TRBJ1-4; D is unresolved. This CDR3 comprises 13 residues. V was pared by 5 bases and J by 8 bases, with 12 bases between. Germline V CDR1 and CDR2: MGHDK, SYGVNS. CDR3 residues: CASSLQSGEKLFF. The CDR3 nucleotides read TGTGCCAGCAGTCTCCAGTCGGGCGAAAAACTGTTTTTT.

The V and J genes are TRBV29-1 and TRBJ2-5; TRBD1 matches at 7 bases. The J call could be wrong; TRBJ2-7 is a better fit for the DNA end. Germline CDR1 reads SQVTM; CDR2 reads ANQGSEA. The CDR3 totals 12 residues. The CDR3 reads CSGLRQGHEQYF. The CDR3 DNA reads TGCAGCGGCCTAAGACAGGGCCACGAGCAGTACTTC.